Listed below are T cell receptor beta chains from one sample, sequenced in a study of blood T cell repertoires in COVID-19. Sequencing used immunoSEQ multiplex PCR; TCRdb keeps in-frame clones, though not all of them. The sample lists over 150,000 clones; about 80% were seen once. What was sequenced was peripheral blood. These receptors were obtained from a woman older than 75 with acute or convalescent COVID-19. Both conserved end residues are part of each CDR3. The order of the fields is J gene, clone size, D gene, V gene, CDR3 protein, CDR3 DNA. The D gene is left open where the match is weak. Expanded clones get a size class; other rows say once, few or many, or leave the size out.

J: TRBJ2-7; size: .; D: .; V: TRBV18; CDR3: CASSLNPVGATYEQYF; DNA: TGTGCCAGCTCTCTAAATCCTGTGGGGGCGACCTACGAGCAGTACTTC
J: TRBJ2-1; size: .; D: TRBD1; V: TRBV6-1; CDR3: CASSEARTGGNEQFF; DNA: TGTGCCAGCAGTGAAGCGCGGACAGGGGGCAATGAGCAGTTCTTC
J: TRBJ1-2; size: once; D: .; V: TRBV10-3; CDR3: CAISDPGNGANYGYTF; DNA: TGTGCCATCAGTGACCCAGGGAATGGGGCTAACTATGGCTACACCTTC
J: TRBJ1-3; size: .; D: .; V: TRBV5-5; CDR3: CASRSRSSGNTIYF; DNA: TGTGCCAGCAGGTCCCGGAGCTCTGGAAACACCATATATTTT
J: TRBJ2-5; size: .; D: .; V: TRBV2; CDR3: CASQTQETQYF; DNA: TGTGCCAGCCAGACACAAGAGACCCAGTACTTC
J: TRBJ1-1; size: .; D: .; V: TRBV9; CDR3: CASSTTLLTEAFF; DNA: TGTGCCAGCAGCACTACGTTGCTCACTGAAGCTTTCTTT
J: TRBJ2-7; size: .; D: TRBD1; V: TRBV9; CDR3: CASSVATGAPSYEQYF; DNA: TGTGCCAGCAGCGTAGCTACAGGGGCCCCTTCCTACGAGCAGTACTTC
J: TRBJ1-5; size: .; D: .; V: TRBV18; CDR3: CASSPPGTNSNQPQHF; DNA: TGTGCCAGCTCACCACCCGGGACAAACTCAAATCAGCCCCAGCATTTT
J: TRBJ1-4; size: .; D: TRBD1; V: TRBV5-4; CDR3: CASSSDRGKNEKLFF; DNA: TGTGCCAGCAGCTCCGACAGGGGGAAAAATGAAAAACTGTTTTTT
J: TRBJ1-2; size: .; D: TRBD1; V: TRBV29-1; CDR3: CSAGTDYGYTF; DNA: TGCAGCGCAGGGACAGACTATGGCTACACCTTC
J: TRBJ1-1; size: .; D: .; V: TRBV6-5; CDR3: CASSFRRGMNTEAFF; DNA: TGTGCCAGCAGTTTTCGACGGGGAATGAACACTGAAGCTTTCTTT
J: TRBJ2-7; size: .; D: TRBD1; V: TRBV5-1; CDR3: CASRIRQGRGYEQYF; DNA: TGCGCCAGCAGGATAAGACAGGGAAGGGGCTACGAGCAGTACTTC
J: TRBJ2-7; size: few; D: TRBD2; V: TRBV3-1/TRBV3-2; CDR3: CASSPRAGGSDEQYF; DNA: TGTGCCAGCAGCCCCCGGGCGGGAGGGTCCGACGAGCAGTACTTC
J: TRBJ1-3; size: .; D: .; V: TRBV6-5; CDR3: CASSYSSARWGNTIYF; DNA: TGTGCCAGCAGTTACTCGAGTGCTAGATGGGGAAACACCATATATTTT
J: TRBJ2-1; size: .; D: TRBD2; V: TRBV9; CDR3: CASSVATSGGNEQFF; DNA: TGTGCCAGCAGCGTAGCTACCAGCGGGGGCAATGAGCAGTTCTTC
J: TRBJ2-5; size: many; D: TRBD1; V: TRBV28; CDR3: CASSSPDRQETQYF; DNA: TGTGCCAGCAGTTCGCCGGACAGGCAAGAGACCCAGTACTTC
J: TRBJ2-5; size: .; D: .; V: TRBV4-1; CDR3: CASSQVRWGDETQYF; DNA: TGCGCCAGCAGCCAAGTCCGGTGGGGGGACGAGACCCAGTACTTC
J: TRBJ2-1; size: .; D: .; V: TRBV6-2/TRBV6-3; CDR3: CASSYSEPTAEQFF; DNA: TGTGCCAGCAGTTACTCAGAGCCTACTGCTGAGCAGTTCTTC
J: TRBJ2-2; size: .; D: .; V: TRBV14; CDR3: CASSQVYAGELFF; DNA: TGTGCCAGCAGCCAAGTCTATGCCGGGGAGCTGTTTTTT
J: TRBJ2-5; size: .; D: TRBD1; V: TRBV18; CDR3: CASSPMGQSQETQYF; DNA: TGTGCCAGCTCACCGATGGGACAGTCCCAAGAGACCCAGTACTTC
J: TRBJ1-6; size: .; D: .; V: TRBV6-5; CDR3: CASRRGAAYNSPLHF; DNA: TGTGCCAGCAGGCGGGGGGCTGCTTATAATTCACCCCTCCACTTT
J: TRBJ2-3; size: .; D: TRBD2; V: TRBV6-2/TRBV6-3; CDR3: CASSYGGGAADTQYF; DNA: TGTGCCAGCAGTTACGGCGGGGGGGCTGCAGATACGCAGTATTTT
J: TRBJ1-1; size: .; D: .; V: TRBV30; CDR3: CAWSGRTEAFF; DNA: TGTGCCTGGAGTGGTCGCACTGAAGCTTTCTTT
J: TRBJ1-2; size: .; D: TRBD1; V: TRBV5-1; CDR3: CASSLSGTGTNYGYTF; DNA: TGCGCCAGCAGCCTATCTGGGACAGGGACTAACTATGGCTACACCTTC
J: TRBJ1-4; size: .; D: .; V: TRBV7-9; CDR3: CASSFPGSGTNEKLFF; DNA: TGTGCCAGCAGCTTTCCGGGGTCGGGAACTAATGAAAAACTGTTTTTT
J: TRBJ1-1; size: .; D: .; V: TRBV6-6; CDR3: CASSYQNTEAFF; DNA: TGTGCCAGCAGTTATCAAAACACTGAAGCTTTCTTT
J: TRBJ1-6; size: .; D: .; V: TRBV7-2; CDR3: CASSLGGRGSPLHF; DNA: TGTGCCAGCAGCTTAGGCGGGAGGGGTTCACCCCTCCACTTT
J: TRBJ1-2; size: .; D: TRBD1; V: TRBV7-2; CDR3: CASSLAGQRPGDGYTF; DNA: TGTGCCAGCAGCTTAGCGGGACAGCGCCCCGGGGATGGCTACACCTTC
J: TRBJ2-3; size: .; D: TRBD2; V: TRBV7-9; CDR3: CASSLQGGSDTQYF; DNA: TGTGCCAGCAGCTTACAGGGAGGGTCAGATACGCAGTATTTT
J: TRBJ1-5; size: .; D: .; V: TRBV6-5; CDR3: CASRRSASQHF; DNA: TGTGCCAGCAGACGGAGCGCGTCCCAGCATTTT
J: TRBJ2-2; size: .; D: TRBD2; V: TRBV10-3; CDR3: CASGGGQMELFF; DNA: TGTGCCTCGGGGGGAGGGCAGATGGAGCTGTTTTTT
J: TRBJ1-2; size: .; D: .; V: TRBV5-6; CDR3: CASSLDGTNYGYTF; DNA: TGTGCCAGCAGCTTGGATGGCACGAACTATGGCTACACCTTC
J: TRBJ1-2; size: .; D: TRBD1; V: TRBV27; CDR3: CASSFRQGEGYTF; DNA: TGTGCCAGCAGTTTTCGACAGGGGGAGGGCTACACCTTC
J: TRBJ1-1; size: .; D: TRBD1; V: TRBV9; CDR3: CASSADRVDHSEAFF; DNA: TGTGCCAGCAGCGCTGACAGGGTCGATCATTCTGAAGCTTTCTTT
J: TRBJ2-1; size: .; D: TRBD1; V: TRBV6-5; CDR3: CASSYPRQGAHNEQFF; DNA: TGTGCCAGCAGTTACCCCCGGCAGGGGGCACACAATGAGCAGTTCTTC
J: TRBJ1-2; size: .; D: TRBD1; V: TRBV3-1/TRBV3-2; CDR3: CASSQDTGAGYTF; DNA: TGTGCCAGCAGCCAAGACACAGGGGCTGGCTACACCTTC
J: TRBJ1-2; size: .; D: .; V: TRBV18; CDR3: CASSPDGGAIGCTF; DNA: TGTGCCAGCTCACCAGATGGGGGGGCGATAGGCTGCACCTTC
J: TRBJ2-1; size: .; D: .; V: TRBV28; CDR3: CASSLYRSSYNEQFF; DNA: TGTGCCAGCAGTTTATACAGGAGCTCCTACAATGAGCAGTTCTTC
J: TRBJ1-6; size: .; D: .; V: TRBV7-6; CDR3: CASSGAGNYNSPLHF; DNA: TGTGCCAGCAGCGGGGCCGGAAACTATAATTCACCCCTCCACTTT
J: TRBJ2-2; size: .; D: TRBD1; V: TRBV6-5; CDR3: CASSRQGTGELFF; DNA: TGTGCCAGCAGTCGACAGGGGACCGGGGAGCTGTTTTTT